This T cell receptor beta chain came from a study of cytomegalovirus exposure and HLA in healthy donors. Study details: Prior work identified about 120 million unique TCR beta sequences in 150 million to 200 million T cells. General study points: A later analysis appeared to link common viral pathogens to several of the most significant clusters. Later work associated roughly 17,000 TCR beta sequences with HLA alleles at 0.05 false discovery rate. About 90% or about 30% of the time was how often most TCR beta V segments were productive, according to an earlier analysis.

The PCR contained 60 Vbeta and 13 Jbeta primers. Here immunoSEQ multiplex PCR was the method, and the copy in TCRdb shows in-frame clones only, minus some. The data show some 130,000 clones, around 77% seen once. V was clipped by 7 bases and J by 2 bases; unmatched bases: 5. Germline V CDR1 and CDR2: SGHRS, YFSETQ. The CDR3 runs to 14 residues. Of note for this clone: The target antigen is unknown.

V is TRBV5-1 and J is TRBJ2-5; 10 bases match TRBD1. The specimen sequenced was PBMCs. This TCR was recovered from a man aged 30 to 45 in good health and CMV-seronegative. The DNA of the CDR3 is TGCGCCAGCGCTCGGGGACAGGGGCAAGAGACCCAGTACTTC. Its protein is CASARGQGQETQYF.